In its sample, the clone carrying this T cell receptor (beta chain) was seen once. RNA transcripts yielded amplified TCR beta CDR3 regions. Following a first-round RT-PCR that used HTBI primers, a second-round multiplex PCR was carried out. TCRdb reprocessed the multiplex PCR reads via MiXCR and lists one record per CDR3 protein. The profile shows about 220,000 distinct CDR3 sequences, under 25% of them singletons. The source of the sample is a study of Graves' ophthalmopathy and Graves' hyperthyroidism. Other autoimmune diseases, uncontrolled infections, pregnancy and lactation each led to patient exclusion. This TCR was recovered from a woman aged 45 to 65 with Graves' ophthalmopathy. Sequences were obtained from peripheral blood.

In nucleotides, the CDR3 is TGTGCCAGCAGCTCCCTTGATGAGACCCAGTACTTC. Its protein is CASSSLDETQYF. The chain is built from TRBV2 and TRBJ2-5; no firm D call. Germline V gene data show CDR1 as SNHLY and CDR2 as FYNNEI. The CDR3 extends over 12 amino acids. V lost 6 bases to trimming and J lost 5 bases, with 10 bases between them.